Each of the 9 T cell receptor beta chains below was sequenced from the same sample in a study of CD8 T cells in Susac syndrome. After extraction with the RNeasy kit, roughly 0.45 to 1 ug of the RNA was reverse transcribed using random hexamers. TCRdb independently ran MiXCR on the immunoSEQ multiplex PCR reads; one entry per CDR3 protein. The sample carries 150,000 or so distinct CDR3 sequences, 85% to 95% recorded once. The material sequenced was CD4+ T cells from PBMCs. Receptors were obtained from a human donor with Susac syndrome.

A single count supports this clonotype. This chain uses TRBV7-2 with TRBJ2-7; no clear D. The CDR3 is 14 residues long. V lost 3 bases and J lost 1, with 10 bases in between. Germline CDR1 and CDR2: SGHTA and FQGNSA. CDR3 coding DNA: TGTGCCAGCAGCTTGCTACTTAATTCCTACGAGCAGTACTTC. It encodes CASSLLLNSYEQYF.

V and J are TRBV6-1 and TRBJ2-7, with TRBD1 matching over 7 bases. This CDR3 has 16 amino acids. Germline CDR1 is MNHNS and CDR2 is SASEGT. Unmatched junction bases numbered 16, after V lost 8 bases and J lost 3 bases. DNA for the CDR3: TGTGCCAGCGTGCTGGGACAGAGGATAATTGGCTACGAGCAGTACTTC. Amino acids: CASVLGQRIIGYEQYF.

The rearrangement links TRBV9 to TRBJ2-5, with D perhaps being TRBD1 or TRBD2 (7 bases each). Trimming took 3 bases from V and 1 from J, leaving 16 bases between them. The CDR3 extends over 16 amino acids. Germline CDR1 reads SGDLS; CDR2 reads YYNGEE. Here the CDR3 reads CASSAGGQTRQETQYF. In nucleotides, the CDR3 is TGTGCCAGCAGCGCGGGGGGACAGACCCGCCAAGAGACCCAGTACTTC.

This chain uses TRBV27 with TRBJ1-2; TRBD1 aligns across 8 bases. Trimming removed 6 bases from V and 7 bases from J; junction bases left unmatched: 10. The CDR3 consists of 14 residues. Germline CDR1 MNHEY, CDR2 SMNVEV (reference sequence). CDR3 loop: CASSPRGRGSGYTF. The CDR3 nucleotides read TGTGCCAGCAGCCCCAGGGGGCGCGGGAGTGGCTACACCTTC.

The V call is TRBV29-1, the J call TRBJ2-3; D might be TRBD2 (5 bases). CDR1 is SQVTM, CDR2 ANQGSEA, per germline. V was pared by 6 bases and J by 0 bases, with 13 bases between. This CDR3 has 14 amino acids. CDR3 amino acids: CSVAPGFSTDTQYF. The CDR3 region has the DNA TGCAGCGTCGCTCCGGGATTTAGCACAGATACGCAGTATTTT.

The V gene is TRBV18, the J gene TRBJ2-3, with D unresolved. Germline CDR1 and CDR2: KGHSH and LQKENI. This CDR3 has 14 residues. Trimming took 6 bases from V and 2 from J, leaving 12 bases between them. The CDR3 loop reads CASSRASHTDTQYF. The CDR3 bases are TGTGCCAGCTCCCGGGCATCCCACACAGATACGCAGTATTTT.

In this sample, this clonotype turned up once. The gene calls are TRBV20-1 and TRBJ2-1, with 9 positions matching TRBD2. The V and J ends lost 3 bases and 7 bases, in that order; junction bases with no gene match: 7. CDR1 DFQATT and CDR2 SNEGSKA come from the germline V gene (reference sequence). This CDR3 region has 14 residues. The CDR3 coding sequence is TGCAGTGCTAGTGATAGCGGGAGATTAAATGAGCAGTTCTTC. Amino acids: CSASDSGRLNEQFF.

The chain employs TRBV4-2 and TRBJ1-1; no definite D call. With 0 bases removed from V and 0 bases from J, the gap between germline ends came to 8 bases. The length of the CDR3 is 15 residues. CDR1 and CDR2 from the germline V gene are LGHNA and YNFKEQ. CDR3 sequence reads: CASSQETRLNTEAFF. CDR3 in DNA: TGTGCCAGCAGCCAAGAAACCCGGCTGAACACTGAAGCTTTCTTT.

The CDR3 bases are TGTGCCAGCAGGGGACAGGGACCTTCCTACGAGCAGTACTTC. Protein: CASRGQGPSYEQYF. The chain is built from TRBV28 and TRBJ2-7; 9 nucleotides align to TRBD1. The germline gives CDR1 MDHEN, CDR2 SYDVKM. Trimming removed 6 bases from V and 1 base from J; junction bases left unmatched: 4. This CDR3 region has 14 residues.